These 22 T cell receptor beta chains were sequenced from one sample in a study of CD8 T cells in ankylosing spondylitis. TCRdb re-called the 5' RACE reads with MiXCR, one entry per CDR3 protein. Among about 92,000 distinct CDR3 sequences listed, about 8.1% were seen once. Sequenced material: blood, either unsorted or a sorted T cell fraction (not recorded which). These receptors all stem from a male donor with ankylosing spondylitis or in good health (not recorded which).

This clonotype was recorded a few times. The rearrangement uses TRBV25-1 and TRBJ1-5; TRBD1 agrees at 8 bases. The CDR3 is 14 amino acids. Germline V lookup: CDR1 MGHDK, CDR2 SYGVNS. Trimming cost V 8 bases and J 7 bases; bases outside gene matches: 10. The CDR3 DNA reads as TGTGCCAGCGCCCCTCCGGGACAGGCGCAGCCCCAGCATTTT. Translation: CASAPPGQAQPQHF.

This clonotype was picked up many times. This chain connects TRBV7-6 to TRBJ2-7; 7 bases are a match to TRBD1. The CDR3 covers 14 residues. Germline V gene sequence: CDR1 SGHVS, CDR2 FNYEAQ. With V trimmed by 5 bases and J by 3 bases, 7 bases remained unmatched. The CDR3 bases are TGTGCCAGCAGCCCAACAGGGGCGGGCTACGAGCAGTACTTC. Translated, it gives CASSPTGAGYEQYF.

This clonotype has a count of ten or more. V and J are TRBV27 and TRBJ2-3, with a possible D match to TRBD2 (6 bases). Trimming took off 1 base at V and 1 base at J, with 9 bases between the two ends. The V gene's germline CDR1 is MNHEY and CDR2 SMNVEV (reference sequence). The CDR3 contains 15 residues. CDR3 sequence: CASSLWGGGTDTQYF. The CDR3 bases are TGTGCCAGCAGTTTATGGGGAGGAGGCACAGATACGCAGTATTTT.

This clonotype has ten or more counts. This chain joins TRBV5-1 and TRBJ1-1, with D hard to call. Trimming stripped 0 bases from V and 1 base from J, with 10 bases between. From germline, CDR1 is SGHRS and CDR2 YFSETQ. The CDR3 has 15 amino acids. CDR3 residues: CASSLEHPWNTEAFF. In DNA, the CDR3 is TGCGCCAGCAGCTTGGAGCATCCATGGAACACTGAAGCTTTCTTT. Full variable domain (outside the CDR3, taken from reference TRBV5-1 and TRBJ1-1): KAGVTQTPRYLIKTRGQQVTLSCSPISGHRSVSWYQQTPGQGLQFLFEYFSETQRNKGNFPGRFSGRQFSNSRSEMNVSTLELGDSALYLCASSLEHPWNTEAFFGQGTRLTVV.

CDR3 residues: CASSGTGPSGANVLTF. In nucleotides, the CDR3 is TGTGCCAGCAGTGGGACGGGCCCCTCTGGGGCCAACGTCCTGACTTTC. The rearrangement uses TRBV12-3 or TRBV12-4 and TRBJ2-6; D could derive from TRBD1 or TRBD2 (5 bases each). Trimming took 5 bases from V and 0 from J, leaving 11 bases between them. This CDR3 has 16 residues.

At least ten counts were recorded for this clonotype. The V call is TRBV12-3 or TRBV12-4, the J call TRBJ2-3, with 8 bases fitting TRBD2. V was clipped by 4 bases and J by 4 bases; unmatched bases: 4. The CDR3 is 14 residues long. CDR3 sequence reads: CASSSGGPADTQYF. In nucleotides, the CDR3 is TGTGCCAGCAGTTCGGGGGGGCCGGCAGATACGCAGTATTTT.

There are a few counts of this clonotype. The chain joins TRBV6-1 to TRBJ2-2; perhaps D is TRBD1 or TRBD2 (5 bases each). CDR3 length equals 16 residues. V shed 1 base and J shed 4 bases, with 13 bases lying between them. Looked up from germline, CDR1 is MNHNS and CDR2 is SASEGT. CDR3 nucleotides: TGTGCCAGCAGTGAAGTTGGGGGTGGGGGCACCGGGGAGCTGTTTTTT. Residues: CASSEVGGGGTGELFF.

This clonotype showed up many times. The chain employs TRBV20-1 and TRBJ1-4; D gene uncertain. This CDR3 region has 15 residues. In germline, CDR1 is DFQATT, CDR2 SNEGSKA (reference sequence). V dropped 0 bases and J dropped 8 bases, with 16 bases sitting between them. The CDR3 loop is CSAREAGVGGEKLFF. CDR3 coding DNA: TGCAGTGCTAGAGAAGCTGGGGTCGGTGGGGAAAAACTGTTTTTT.

This chain uses TRBV12-3 or TRBV12-4 with TRBJ1-2; D not resolved. This CDR3 spans 19 amino acids. V was clipped by 3 bases and J by 4 bases, with 27 bases between them. The CDR3 nucleotides read TGTGCCAGCAGTTTTGTGTCCGGGGTTGGGCAATCGACCCCCTATGGCTACACCTTC. Protein product: CASSFVSGVGQSTPYGYTF.

This clonotype was detected many times. The gene calls are TRBV5-6 and TRBJ1-1; TRBD1 is a possible D gene (5 bases). Germline CDR1 SGHDT, CDR2 YYEEEE. With 2 bases removed from V and 6 bases from J, the gap between germline ends came to 11 bases. The CDR3 consists of 13 residues. Here the CDR3 reads CASSFGGGAEAFF. The DNA for the CDR3 is TGTGCCAGCAGCTTCGGTGGGGGGGCTGAAGCTTTCTTT.

A note on this clonotype: A read error may be the cause here, since a much bigger clone is one base away. This chain connects TRBV12-3 or TRBV12-4 to TRBJ2-1, with a weak D call TRBD2 (6 bases). The CDR3 consists of 13 residues. The V gene lost 6 bases and the J gene lost 6 bases, with 12 bases spanning the gap. The CDR3 protein is CASSTGLGNEQFF. CDR3 bases: TGTGCCAGCAGCACGGGACTGGGCAATGAGCAGTTCTTC.

The chain combines TRBV7-8 with TRBJ2-5; weak D call: TRBD1 (5 bases). Trimming left V 2 bases short and J 4 bases short, with 11 bases between. Germline lookup yields CDR1 SGHVS and CDR2 FQNEAQ. The CDR3 length is 14 residues. The DNA for the CDR3 is TGTGCCAGCAGCTTATTTTGGGGCGGAGAGACCCAGTACTTC. Amino acid sequence: CASSLFWGGETQYF.

This clonotype was seen many times. The chain uses TRBV15 and TRBJ1-2; 7 positions agree with TRBD1. CDR3 length: 14 amino acids. Per germline, CDR1 LNHNV and CDR2 YYDKDF (reference sequence). The V segment lost 4 bases and the J segment 4 bases; nucleotides outside the gene matches: 6. CDR3 in amino acids: CATSIDRVGYGYTF. The CDR3 DNA follows: TGTGCCACCAGCATCGACAGGGTTGGCTATGGCTACACCTTC.

This clonotype turned up a few times. The genes are TRBV28 and TRBJ1-1; 8 nucleotides match TRBD1. The CDR3 has 15 amino acids. Per the germline V gene, CDR1 is MDHEN and CDR2 is SYDVKM. V gave up 3 bases and J gave up 4 bases; unmatched junction bases: 7. The CDR3 nucleotides read TGTGCCAGCAGTTTGAGGACAGGGATAGTCACTGAAGCTTTCTTT. It translates to CASSLRTGIVTEAFF.

This clonotype was recorded many times. The chain carries TRBV6-1 and TRBJ2-1, with 11 positions matching TRBD2. Germline-derived CDR1 and CDR2 are MNHNS and SASEGT. V dropped 5 bases and J dropped 8; count of bases not matched to a gene: 11. The CDR3 covers 16 residues. CDR3 in DNA: TGTGCCAGCAGTAGATTAGCGGGGGGGCCTCTCGATGAGCAGTTCTTC. Its translation is CASSRLAGGPLDEQFF.

This clonotype occurred many times. This chain uses TRBV5-1 with TRBJ1-1, with D perhaps TRBD1 (5 bases). Trimming took 6 bases from V and 1 from J, leaving 13 bases between them. The CDR3 length is 14 residues. Per the germline V gene, CDR1 is SGHRS and CDR2 is YFSETQ. CDR3 nucleotides: TGCGCCAGCACTCTGGACGGGGGGAACACTGAAGCTTTCTTT. It encodes CASTLDGGNTEAFF.

This clonotype was counted at least ten times. The V call is TRBV2, the J call TRBJ1-1; D is unclear. The CDR3 is 13 amino acids. V lost 6 bases and J lost 2, with 10 bases in between. Germline-derived CDR1 and CDR2 are SNHLY and FYNNEI. CDR3 nucleotides: TGTGCCAGCAGACGGGAGCCTAACACTGAAGCTTTCTTT. It encodes CASRREPNTEAFF.

This clonotype was seen at least ten times. The chain combines TRBV29-1 with TRBJ1-1, with D possibly being TRBD1 (5 bases). The CDR3 has 14 residues. In germline, CDR1 is SQVTM, CDR2 ANQGSEA. V lost 4 bases to trimming and J lost 1 base, with 13 bases between them. Here the CDR3 reads CSVGRVRANTEAFF. CDR3 nucleotide sequence: TGCAGCGTTGGCAGGGTAAGAGCGAACACTGAAGCTTTCTTT.

This clonotype was observed at least ten times. The chain combines TRBV20-1 with TRBJ1-6; 8 bases are shared with TRBD1. This CDR3 comprises 16 residues. V dropped 1 base and J dropped 6; count of bases not matched to a gene: 8. In germline, CDR1 is DFQATT, CDR2 SNEGSKA (reference sequence). CDR3 region: CSARGQGAVFNSPLHF. The DNA of the CDR3 is TGCAGTGCTAGAGGGCAGGGGGCTGTGTTTAATTCACCCCTCCACTTT.

This clonotype was found many times. The chain carries TRBV6-4 and TRBJ2-1, with D perhaps TRBD2 (5 bases). V was trimmed by 1 base and J by 0 bases, leaving 10 bases between them. This CDR3 region has 16 residues. Germline V gives CDR1 MRHNA, CDR2 SNTAGT. This CDR3 is CASSDFGDSSYNEQFF. In DNA form, the CDR3 reads TGTGCCAGCAGTGACTTCGGGGATAGCTCCTACAATGAGCAGTTCTTC.

Ten or more counts support this clonotype. The rearrangement uses TRBV2 and TRBJ2-2, with TRBD1 matching 7 bases. This CDR3 has 15 amino acids. With V trimmed by 2 bases and J by 4 bases, 4 bases remained unmatched. CDR1 is SNHLY and CDR2 is FYNNEI in the germline V gene. The CDR3 sequence is CASSEQGVGTGELFF. In DNA, the CDR3 is TGTGCCAGCAGTGAACAGGGGGTCGGCACCGGGGAGCTGTTTTTT.

This clonotype was counted only a few times. Sequence at one end of the junction differs from germline and may be a read error. The chain carries TRBV3-1 and TRBJ1-5, with D possibly being TRBD1 (6 bases). Germline V lookup: CDR1 LGHDT, CDR2 YNNKEL (reference sequence). The CDR3 loop spans 15 amino acids. The CDR3 sequence is CASCQGGGQGQPQHF. CDR3 in DNA: TGTGCCAGCTGCCAAGGAGGGGGGCAGGGTCAGCCCCAGCATTTT.